These T cell receptor beta chains were read from a single sample in a study of T cell responses to AZD1222 COVID-19 vaccine. Profiled with immunoSEQ multiplex PCR; TCRdb holds only in-frame clones, not every one. In the table there are some 150,000 clones, around nine tenths of which are singletons. Source: peripheral blood, taken 28 days after the second AZD1222 dose. All receptors come from an adult who received the AZD1222 COVID-19 vaccine. Both conserved end residues are part of each CDR3. D genes are given only for firm matches. Clone size is shown for a subset of rows, as once, few, many or a class of expanded clone.

D gene	V gene	J gene	clone size	CDR3 protein	CDR3 DNA
NA	TRBV7-9	TRBJ1-1	few	CASNQLRLGEAFF	TGTGCCAGCAACCAATTACGGCTCGGTGAAGCTTTCTTT
TRBD2	TRBV6-2/TRBV6-3	TRBJ2-4	NA	CASSYSRVSGMSKNIQYF	TGTGCCAGCAGTTACTCGAGAGTTAGCGGGATGTCCAAAAACATTCAGTACTTC
TRBD1	TRBV15	TRBJ1-2	NA	CATSRITGGADYGYTF	TGTGCCACCAGCAGGATTACAGGGGGCGCGGACTATGGCTACACCTTC
NA	TRBV4-1	TRBJ2-7	NA	CASSQDRQVYEQYF	TGCGCCAGCAGCCAAGATCGACAGGTCTACGAGCAGTACTTC
NA	TRBV21-1	TRBJ2-1	NA	CASSKSSDHPSNEQFF	TGTGCCAGCAGCAAAAGTTCGGACCACCCCTCAAATGAGCAGTTCTTC
TRBD1	TRBV27	TRBJ1-2	NA	CASSPEGSLGTGLNYGYTF	TGTGCCAGCAGTCCTGAGGGGTCCCTCGGGACAGGGCTCAACTATGGCTACACCTTC
NA	TRBV2	TRBJ1-2	NA	CASIPTNYGYTF	TGTGCCAGTATTCCTACTAACTATGGCTACACCTTC
NA	TRBV10-3	TRBJ1-1	NA	CAISDQADTEAFF	TGTGCCATCAGTGACCAGGCTGACACTGAAGCTTTCTTT
TRBD1	TRBV18	TRBJ1-1	NA	CASSPGQMNTEAFF	TGTGCCAGCTCTCCGGGACAGATGAACACTGAAGCTTTCTTT
TRBD1	TRBV6-1	TRBJ1-1	NA	CASSEAGTRGHWKAEAFF	TGTGCCAGCAGTGAAGCGGGAACCAGGGGGCATTGGAAAGCTGAAGCTTTCTTT
NA	TRBV18	TRBJ1-1	NA	CASSGQRNTEAFF	TGTGCCAGCTCAGGACAGCGGAACACTGAAGCTTTCTTT
NA	TRBV2	TRBJ1-3	NA	CASSGWGFSSGNTIYF	TGTGCCAGCAGTGGGTGGGGATTTAGCTCTGGAAACACCATATATTTT
NA	TRBV7-2	TRBJ1-2	NA	CASSHMTPYGYTF	TGTGCCAGCAGCCATATGACACCCTATGGCTACACCTTC
TRBD1	TRBV10-2	TRBJ1-1	NA	CASSESGGSAEAFF	TGCGCCAGCAGTGAGTCAGGGGGCTCGGCTGAAGCTTTCTTT
NA	TRBV27	TRBJ1-6	NA	CASSLNRADSPLHF	TGTGCCAGCAGTTTAAACAGGGCCGATTCACCCCTCCACTTT
NA	TRBV2	TRBJ1-6	NA	CASKGNSPLHF	TGTGCCAGCAAGGGGAATTCACCCCTCCACTTT
TRBD2	TRBV19	TRBJ2-3	NA	CASRRGTSGRANTDTQYF	TGTGCCAGTAGACGAGGGACTAGCGGGAGGGCTAACACAGATACGCAGTATTTT
NA	TRBV7-9	TRBJ2-7	NA	CASSLVGSGSYEQYF	TGTGCCAGCAGCTTAGTCGGTAGCGGATCCTACGAGCAGTACTTC
NA	TRBV7-8	TRBJ2-2	NA	CASSLLTGINTGELFF	TGTGCCAGCAGCTTACTAACAGGGATTAACACCGGGGAGCTGTTTTTT
NA	TRBV6-5	TRBJ1-4	NA	CASWRGQITNEKLFF	TGTGCCAGCTGGAGAGGACAGATAACTAATGAAAAACTGTTTTTT
NA	TRBV6-5	TRBJ1-2	NA	CASSPANYGYTF	TGTGCCAGCAGCCCCGCCAACTATGGCTACACCTTC
NA	TRBV15	TRBJ1-1	NA	CATSMDWGNTEAFF	TGTGCCACCAGCATGGACTGGGGGAACACTGAAGCTTTCTTT
TRBD2	TRBV24-1	TRBJ2-3	NA	CATSDLAAGGIDTQYF	TGTGCCACCAGTGATTTAGCAGCGGGGGGCATAGATACGCAGTATTTT
NA	TRBV30	TRBJ2-7	NA	CAWKNSYEQYF	TGTGCCTGGAAAAACTCCTACGAGCAGTACTTC
TRBD2	TRBV7-2	TRBJ2-2	NA	CASSLGTSGSLGELFF	TGTGCCAGCAGCTTAGGGACTAGCGGGAGTTTAGGGGAGCTGTTTTTT
TRBD2	TRBV7-9	TRBJ2-7	NA	CASSPLLRGSPHSYEQYF	TGTGCCAGCAGCCCTCTATTGCGCGGGAGTCCCCACTCCTACGAGCAGTACTTC
TRBD1	TRBV27	TRBJ2-7	NA	CASSFIRGQTYEQYF	TGTGCCAGCAGTTTTATCAGGGGACAGACCTACGAGCAGTACTTC
TRBD2	TRBV18	TRBJ2-5	NA	CASSPGLQETQYF	TGTGCCAGCTCACCGGGACTACAAGAGACCCAGTACTTC
TRBD1	TRBV19	TRBJ1-5	NA	CASSPDRVDQPQHF	TGTGCCAGTAGTCCCGACAGGGTTGATCAGCCCCAGCATTTT
NA	TRBV7-9	TRBJ1-1	NA	CASSPTLTGLYTEAFF	TGTGCCAGCAGCCCTACCCTCACGGGGCTCTACACTGAAGCTTTCTTT
NA	TRBV4-2	TRBJ2-7	NA	CASSQPQGARYEQYF	TGTGCCAGCAGCCAACCGCAGGGCGCCCGATACGAGCAGTACTTC
TRBD1	TRBV27	TRBJ1-4	NA	CASGQNRGLGEKLFF	TGTGCCAGCGGGCAAAACAGGGGGCTGGGTGAAAAACTGTTTTTT
TRBD2	TRBV10-3	TRBJ2-1	NA	CAISESTRGDEQFF	TGTGCCATCAGTGAGTCGACCCGGGGGGATGAGCAGTTCTTC